One sample yielded the 15 T cell receptor beta chains listed below, sequenced in a study of identical twins. TCRdb used MiXCR to reprocess the 5' RACE reads, holding one entry per CDR3 protein. The sample shows fewer than 250,000 distinct CDR3 sequences, roughly 15% of them seen only once. The same sample was also used in a study of T cells expressing NK-cell markers.

Sequenced material: CD8+ T cells sorted from blood. Receptors originate from a woman in her late teens or twenties in good health.

CDR3 amino acids: CACPLAGVSETQYF. CDR3 coding DNA: TGTGCCTGCCCCCTAGCGGGAGTCTCAGAGACCCAGTACTTC. This chain joins TRBV30 and TRBJ2-5; TRBD2 matches 10 bases. The V and J ends lost 6 bases and 4 bases, in that order; junction bases with no gene match: 8. The CDR3 runs 14 residues. CDR1 is GTSNPN, CDR2 SVGIG, per germline (reference sequence).

There are a few counts of this clonotype. This chain links TRBV2 with TRBJ2-1, with a tentative D call TRBD1 (6 bases). Germline lookup yields CDR1 SNHLY and CDR2 FYNNEI. Trimming took off 6 bases at V and 9 bases at J, with 12 bases between the two ends. The CDR3 spans 12 residues. The CDR3 DNA is TGTGCCAGCAGAGCAGGGGTGTTTGAGCAGTTCTTC. This gives the protein CASRAGVFEQFF.

The V gene is TRBV12-3 or TRBV12-4, the J gene TRBJ2-1; 10 positions match TRBD2. CDR3 length: 14 amino acids. V was pared by 7 bases and J by 7 bases, with 7 bases of the junction left unmatched. The chain's CDR3 is CASTLAGVYNEQFF. DNA of the CDR3: TGTGCCAGCACCCTAGCGGGAGTCTATAATGAGCAGTTCTTC.

The rearrangement links TRBV5-6 to TRBJ2-3, with 9 bases lining up with TRBD1. Germline CDR1 SGHDT, CDR2 YYEEEE. This CDR3 comprises 14 residues. With 3 bases clipped from V and 4 bases from J, the junction kept 3 bases outside the gene matches. Here the CDR3 DNA reads TGTGCCAGCAGCTGGGGACAGGGCCCAGATACGCAGTATTTT. Translation gives CASSWGQGPDTQYF.

This clonotype was observed at least ten times. The chain joins TRBV20-1 to TRBJ1-1; perhaps TRBD1 as D (6 bases). Germline V gives CDR1 DFQATT, CDR2 SNEGSKA (reference sequence). Trimming took off 6 bases at V and 7 bases at J, with 21 bases between the two ends. CDR3 size: 14 residues. The CDR3 loop reads CSANSGGDLIEAFF. The CDR3 nucleotides are TGCAGTGCCAACTCTGGGGGCGATCTGATTGAAGCTTTCTTT.

CDR3 residues: CASSLWRELDEQFF. CDR3 nucleotides: TGTGCCAGCAGCTTATGGCGGGAGCTCGATGAGCAGTTCTTC. This chain links TRBV7-6 with TRBJ2-1; 7 bases agree with TRBD2. The length of the CDR3 is 14 residues. V lost 2 bases, J lost 8 bases, and 6 bases stayed unmatched. Germline V CDR1 and CDR2: SGHVS, FNYEAQ.

This chain joins TRBV5-1 and TRBJ1-1; possible D gene TRBD1, 6 bases. Looked up from germline, CDR1 is SGHRS and CDR2 is YFSETQ. V lost 0 bases to trimming and J lost 3 bases, with 15 bases between them. The CDR3 has 16 amino acids. CDR3 DNA sequence: TGCGCCAGCAGCTTGGCGGGAGGGGGGGTACACACTGAAGCTTTCTTT. It encodes CASSLAGGGVHTEAFF.

This clonotype was found many times. The V call is TRBV7-8, the J call TRBJ1-5; D gene ambiguous. Trimming took 4 bases from V and 6 from J, leaving 10 bases between them. The CDR3 covers 13 residues. Looked up from germline, CDR1 is SGHVS and CDR2 is FQNEAQ. The CDR3 DNA sequence: TGTGCCAGCAGCTCCGGTTCAGGTCAGCCCCAGCATTTT. It encodes CASSSGSGQPQHF.

This sequence joins TRBV6-6 and TRBJ2-1; D is unclear. Between the trimmed V and J ends, which lost 9 bases and 8 bases, there was a span of 14 bases. Germline V CDR1 and CDR2: MNHNY, SVGAGI (reference sequence). The CDR3 extends over 12 amino acids. CDR3 sequence (DNA): TGTGCCAGTCAGGCTGGAGCGTATGAGCAGTTCTTC. Translated, it gives CASQAGAYEQFF.

The gene calls are TRBV20-1 and TRBJ2-7; 7 bases align to TRBD1. CDR1 and CDR2 from the germline V gene are DFQATT and SNEGSKA (reference sequence). Trimming removed 5 bases from V and 1 base from J; junction bases left unmatched: 5. The CDR3 runs to 13 residues. For the CDR3, the DNA is TGCAGTGCTGAGGACAGGAATTCCTACGAGCAGTACTTC. Its protein is CSAEDRNSYEQYF.

The chain links TRBV6-2 or TRBV6-3 to TRBJ2-1; 11 nucleotides agree with TRBD2. The CDR3 is 16 residues long. CDR1 is MNHEY, CDR2 SVGEGT, per germline. The junction had 9 bases not matched to a gene; V was cut back by 4 bases and J by 7 bases. CDR3 amino acids: CASSWDSGRASNEQFF. The CDR3 nucleotides read TGTGCCAGCAGTTGGGATAGCGGGAGGGCCTCGAATGAGCAGTTCTTC.

As DNA, the CDR3 is TGTGCCAGCAGCCAATCCCAGGGGGGACTAGGTAGAAACAATGAGCAGTTCTTC. Translated: CASSQSQGGLGRNNEQFF. The chain joins TRBV3-1 to TRBJ2-1, with D perhaps matching TRBD2 (8 bases). The CDR3 is 18 amino acids. Germline CDR1 and CDR2: LGHDT and YNNKEL (reference sequence). The V gene lost 2 bases and the J gene lost 5 bases, with 22 bases spanning the gap.

This chain connects TRBV20-1 to TRBJ2-7, with 8 bases fitting TRBD2. Looked up from germline, CDR1 is DFQATT and CDR2 is SNEGSKA (reference sequence). The CDR3 totals 14 residues. The V gene end was trimmed by 0 bases and the J gene end by 2 bases; junction bases not matched to a gene: 3. CDR3 nucleotides: TGCAGTGCTAGAGAACTAGCGGAGACCTACGAGCAGTACTTC. This gives the protein CSARELAETYEQYF.

This clonotype was detected many times. The V call is TRBV20-1, the J call TRBJ1-2, with D possibly TRBD1 on 5 matching bases. Germline lookup yields CDR1 DFQATT and CDR2 SNEGSKA (reference sequence). V dropped 8 bases and J dropped 4 bases, with 17 bases sitting between them. The CDR3 is made up of 13 amino acids. CDR3 DNA sequence: TGCAGTCCAACCCAGGGAGGGATCTATGGCTACACCTTC. This encodes CSPTQGGIYGYTF.

This clonotype has ten or more counts. The chain joins TRBV6-4 to TRBJ2-1; D possibly corresponds to TRBD1 (5 bases). The CDR3 has 16 amino acids. V was clipped by 5 bases and J by 1 base, with 15 bases between them. Germline CDR1 and CDR2: MRHNA and SNTAGT. The DNA of the CDR3 is TGTGCCAGCAGTAGTGAAGACAGTAAATCCTACAATGAGCAGTTCTTC. Translated: CASSSEDSKSYNEQFF.